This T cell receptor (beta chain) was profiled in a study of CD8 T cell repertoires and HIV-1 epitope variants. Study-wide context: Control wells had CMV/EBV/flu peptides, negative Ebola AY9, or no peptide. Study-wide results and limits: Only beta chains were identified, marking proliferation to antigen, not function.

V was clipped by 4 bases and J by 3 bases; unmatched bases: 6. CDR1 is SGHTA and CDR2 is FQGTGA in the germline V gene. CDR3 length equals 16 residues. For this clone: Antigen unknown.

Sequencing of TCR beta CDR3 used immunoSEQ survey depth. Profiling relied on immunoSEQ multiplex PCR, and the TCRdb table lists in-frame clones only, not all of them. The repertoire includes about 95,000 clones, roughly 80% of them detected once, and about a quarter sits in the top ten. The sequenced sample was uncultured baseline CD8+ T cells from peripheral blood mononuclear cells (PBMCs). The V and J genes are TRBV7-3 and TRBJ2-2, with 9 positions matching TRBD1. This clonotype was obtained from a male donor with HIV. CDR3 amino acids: CASSSQGAGDTGELFF. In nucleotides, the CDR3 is TGTGCCAGCAGCTCACAGGGGGCCGGGGACACCGGGGAGCTGTTTTTT. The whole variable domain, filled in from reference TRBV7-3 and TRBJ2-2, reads GAGVSQTPSNKVTEKGKYVELRCDPISGHTALYWYRQSLGQGPEFLIYFQGTGAADDSGLPNDRFFAVRPEGSVSTLKIQRTERGDSAVYLCASSSQGAGDTGELFFGEGSRLTVL.